The rows below give T cell receptor beta chains drawn from one sample of a study of blood T cell repertoires in COVID-19. Here immunoSEQ multiplex PCR was the method, and the copy in TCRdb shows in-frame clones only, minus some. Counted here are 350,000 to 400,000 clones, roughly 92% occurring once; the ten biggest clones make up 0.86%. The sequenced sample was PBMCs or T cells enriched from blood (not recorded which). The source is a woman aged 40 to 50 who had been exposed to COVID-19. The CDR3 runs from the conserved cysteine through the conserved F or W. Fields, in order: CDR3 protein, CDR3 DNA, clone size, J gene, D gene, V gene. The D gene is left open where the match is weak. Clone size is not always given. Where it is, it says once, few, many or a class for expanded clones.

CDR3: CASLGGGNSYNEQFF
DNA: TGTGCCAGCCTAGGGGGGGGGAACTCCTACAATGAGCAGTTCTTC
size: NA
J: TRBJ2-1
D: NA
V: TRBV6-5

CDR3: CSVEKPETGYGYTF
DNA: TGCAGCGTTGAAAAACCCGAAACAGGCTATGGCTACACCTTC
size: NA
J: TRBJ1-2
D: NA
V: TRBV29-1

CDR3: CASSPRDLAGNEQFF
DNA: TGTGCCAGCAGCCCCCGGGACTTAGCGGGCAATGAGCAGTTCTTC
size: once
J: TRBJ2-1
D: TRBD2
V: TRBV7-2

CDR3: CASSPRLVHEQYF
DNA: TGTGCCAGCAGTCCTAGACTAGTTCATGAGCAGTACTTC
size: NA
J: TRBJ2-7
D: NA
V: TRBV9

CDR3: CASSEGGSLGEQFF
DNA: TGTGCCAGCAGTGAGGGGGGTAGCCTGGGTGAGCAGTTCTTC
size: NA
J: TRBJ2-1
D: NA
V: TRBV2

CDR3: CASSQAIRTGTGGFNSPLHF
DNA: TGTGCCAGCAGCCAAGCCATCAGGACAGGGACTGGGGGCTTTAATTCACCCCTCCACTTT
size: NA
J: TRBJ1-6
D: TRBD1
V: TRBV4-2

CDR3: CASKQRNEKLFF
DNA: TGTGCCAGTAAGCAGAGGAATGAAAAACTGTTTTTT
size: NA
J: TRBJ1-4
D: NA
V: TRBV19

CDR3: CASSPSTGPGNTIYF
DNA: TGTGCCAGCTCACCAAGCACAGGGCCTGGAAACACCATATATTTT
size: NA
J: TRBJ1-3
D: NA
V: TRBV18

CDR3: CASSSTAGGTEAFF
DNA: TGTGCCAGCAGTTCCACCGCGGGGGGCACTGAAGCTTTCTTT
size: once
J: TRBJ1-1
D: NA
V: TRBV6-5

CDR3: CASSQGGQGGQPQHF
DNA: TGCGCCAGCAGCCAAGGGGGACAGGGGGGACAGCCCCAGCATTTT
size: NA
J: TRBJ1-5
D: TRBD1
V: TRBV4-1

CDR3: CAWTAQPGDTEAFF
DNA: TGTGCCTGGACGGCCCAACCAGGGGATACTGAAGCTTTCTTT
size: NA
J: TRBJ1-1
D: NA
V: TRBV30

CDR3: CSVRSHEQYF
DNA: TGCAGCGTAAGGAGCCACGAGCAGTACTTC
size: NA
J: TRBJ2-7
D: NA
V: TRBV29-1

CDR3: CASSPRWGASGYTF
DNA: TGTGCCAGCAGCCCCCGTTGGGGCGCCTCTGGCTACACCTTC
size: NA
J: TRBJ1-2
D: NA
V: TRBV7-9

CDR3: CASSPQTPMNTEAFF
DNA: TGTGCCAGCAGCCCTCAGACTCCAATGAACACTGAAGCTTTCTTT
size: NA
J: TRBJ1-1
D: NA
V: TRBV5-4

CDR3: CASRGDLVPTYEQYF
DNA: TGTGCCAGCAGGGGAGACTTGGTTCCCACCTACGAGCAGTACTTC
size: NA
J: TRBJ2-7
D: NA
V: TRBV6-5

CDR3: CASSQPGGSNQPQHF
DNA: TGCGCCAGCAGCCAACCAGGGGGGAGCAATCAGCCCCAGCATTTT
size: NA
J: TRBJ1-5
D: TRBD1
V: TRBV4-1

CDR3: CASSQRGGSSLQYF
DNA: TGTGCCAGTAGTCAGCGGGGGGGCTCATCATTGCAGTATTTT
size: once
J: TRBJ2-3
D: TRBD2
V: TRBV19

CDR3: CAWSVNRAYEQYF
DNA: TGTGCCTGGAGTGTAAACAGGGCCTACGAGCAGTACTTC
size: NA
J: TRBJ2-7
D: NA
V: TRBV30

CDR3: CASSQDRVAPLHF
DNA: TGTGCCAGCAGCCAGGACAGAGTGGCACCCCTCCACTTT
size: once
J: TRBJ1-6
D: NA
V: TRBV14

CDR3: CASSLGLAGSHEQYF
DNA: TGTGCCAGCAGCTTAGGCCTAGCGGGGTCCCACGAGCAGTACTTC
size: NA
J: TRBJ2-7
D: TRBD2
V: TRBV7-3

CDR3: CASSSHRPGQPQHF
DNA: TGTGCCAGCAGTTCCCACCGACCGGGTCAGCCCCAGCATTTT
size: once
J: TRBJ1-5
D: NA
V: TRBV27

CDR3: CASSIEGQINTGELFF
DNA: TGTGCCAGTAGTATTGAGGGACAGATAAACACCGGGGAGCTGTTTTTT
size: NA
J: TRBJ2-2
D: TRBD1
V: TRBV19

CDR3: CASRTGVMNTEAFF
DNA: TGCGCCAGCAGGACAGGGGTCATGAACACTGAAGCTTTCTTT
size: NA
J: TRBJ1-1
D: TRBD1
V: TRBV5-1

CDR3: CASSHLSGGGTQYF
DNA: TGTGCCAGCAGCCACCTCTCCGGGGGGGGGACCCAGTACTTC
size: NA
J: TRBJ2-5
D: TRBD2
V: TRBV3-1/TRBV3-2

CDR3: CASSRTGISYEQYF
DNA: TGTGCCAGCAGCCGGACAGGGATTTCCTACGAGCAGTACTTC
size: NA
J: TRBJ2-7
D: TRBD1
V: TRBV3-1/TRBV3-2

CDR3: CASSSPFEGGYEQYF
DNA: TGTGCCAGCAGCTCCCCTTTCGAAGGGGGCTACGAGCAGTACTTC
size: NA
J: TRBJ2-7
D: NA
V: TRBV11-3

CDR3: CASSPYRGSYGYTF
DNA: TGTGCCAGTAGTCCCTACAGGGGAAGTTACGGCTACACCTTC
size: NA
J: TRBJ1-2
D: TRBD1
V: TRBV19

CDR3: CASSRTPMDNEAFF
DNA: TGTGCCAGCAGTCGGACACCAATGGATAATGAAGCTTTCTTT
size: NA
J: TRBJ1-1
D: NA
V: TRBV2

CDR3: CASSVESGGREKLFF
DNA: TGTGCCAGCAGCGTAGAATCAGGGGGCCGGGAAAAACTGTTTTTT
size: NA
J: TRBJ1-4
D: TRBD1
V: TRBV9

CDR3: CASSLARGGETQYF
DNA: TGTGCCAGCAGCTTAGCGCGGGGCGGGGAGACCCAGTACTTC
size: NA
J: TRBJ2-5
D: NA
V: TRBV11-3

CDR3: CASSSTSGRGVEQYF
DNA: TGTGCCAGCAGCTCAACTAGCGGGAGAGGGGTCGAGCAGTACTTC
size: NA
J: TRBJ2-7
D: TRBD2
V: TRBV7-2

CDR3: CASSLSGTSGVPYNEQFF
DNA: TGTGCCAGCAGTTTATCGGGGACTAGCGGGGTACCTTACAATGAGCAGTTCTTC
size: NA
J: TRBJ2-1
D: TRBD2
V: TRBV27

CDR3: CATSRGQGPNYGYTF
DNA: TGTGCCACCAGCAGGGGACAGGGCCCAAACTATGGCTACACCTTC
size: NA
J: TRBJ1-2
D: TRBD1
V: TRBV15

CDR3: CASSGLAGEYPSTDTQYF
DNA: TGCGCCAGCAGTGGGCTAGCGGGGGAGTATCCTAGCACAGATACGCAGTATTTT
size: NA
J: TRBJ2-3
D: TRBD2
V: TRBV10-2

CDR3: CASSFGTGLSEKLFF
DNA: TGTGCCAGTAGTTTTGGGACAGGATTGAGTGAAAAACTGTTTTTT
size: NA
J: TRBJ1-4
D: TRBD1
V: TRBV19

CDR3: CASSSGGRVGGYTF
DNA: TGTGCCAGCAGCTCAGGGGGCCGGGTAGGTGGCTACACCTTC
size: NA
J: TRBJ1-2
D: TRBD1
V: TRBV11-3

CDR3: CASSFKGQGNYGYTF
DNA: TGCGCCAGCAGCTTTAAGGGACAGGGAAACTATGGCTACACCTTC
size: NA
J: TRBJ1-2
D: TRBD1
V: TRBV5-1

CDR3: CATSKDRGPGQPQHF
DNA: TGTGCCACCAGCAAGGACAGGGGGCCCGGTCAGCCCCAGCATTTT
size: NA
J: TRBJ1-5
D: TRBD1
V: TRBV15

CDR3: CSVSQAAGAYEQYF
DNA: TGCAGCGTTAGTCAGGCAGCGGGGGCCTACGAGCAGTACTTC
size: once
J: TRBJ2-7
D: TRBD2
V: TRBV29-1

CDR3: CASSYFSLGELFF
DNA: TGTGCCAGCAGTTACTTTAGCCTCGGGGAGCTGTTTTTT
size: NA
J: TRBJ2-2
D: NA
V: TRBV6-5

CDR3: CASSLGGPRGSEAFF
DNA: TGTGCCAGCAGCTTGGGGGGGCCCCGTGGATCCGAAGCTTTCTTT
size: NA
J: TRBJ1-1
D: NA
V: TRBV5-8